This T cell receptor (beta chain) stems from a study of technical replicates of blood from several donors. The table came from immunoSEQ multiplex PCR; TCRdb's copy has only in-frame clones and leaves some out. The sample lists under 55,000 clones, 95% to 96% occurring once. The CDR3 totals 18 residues. V gene TRBV21-1 combines with J gene TRBJ1-4; the listed D gene, TRBD1, was not tested against the DNA. TRBV21-1 is classified as a pseudogene. The receptor was isolated from a human donor in good health. The specimen was T cells isolated from PBMCs. CDR3 sequence: CASSKQTLWDRVREKLFF. For the CDR3, the DNA is TGTGCCAGCAGCAAACAAACCCTCTGGGACAGGGTGAGAGAAAAACTGTTTTTT.